These T cell receptor beta chains were read from a single sample in a study of vaccination effects on CD4 cells after COVID-19. These receptors have no known antigen. The data were produced by immunoSEQ multiplex PCR, yet TCRdb's version contains in-frame clones alone and is incomplete. The table has some 56,000 clones, around 80% seen once. The sample consisted of CD4+ T cells from PBMCs cultured with HIV peptides, taken before COVID-19 vaccination. Receptors originate from a human donor who had a prior SARS-CoV-2 infection. CDR3s include the opening cysteine and the closing phenylalanine or tryptophan. D genes are given only for firm matches. The size entry is marked missing in some rows and otherwise reads once, few, many or a size class.

v_gene,abundance,j_gene,d_gene,CDR3nt,CDR3aa
TRBV2,-,TRBJ1-2,-,TGTGCCAGCAGTGAGGGGGTCCCTAACTATGGCTACACCTTC,CASSEGVPNYGYTF
TRBV21-1,-,TRBJ1-1,-,TGTGCCAGCAGCAAAGAGGGGCGCCAGCCGAACACTGAAGCTTTCTTT,CASSKEGRQPNTEAFF
TRBV5-4,-,TRBJ2-5,TRBD1,TGTGCCAGCAGCTTGACAGGTACAGGGGGCCTGGAGACCCAGTACTTC,CASSLTGTGGLETQYF
TRBV6-1,-,TRBJ1-1,TRBD1,TGTGCCAGCAGTGAGGACAGGGGGTTGGGCACTGAAGCTTTCTTT,CASSEDRGLGTEAFF
TRBV30,once,TRBJ1-5,-,TGTGCCTGGAGCCGAGATAATCAGCCCCAGCATTTT,CAWSRDNQPQHF
TRBV10-3,-,TRBJ2-5,-,TGTGCCATCAGTGAGAGGGTGTGGACAGGAGGGCAAGAGACCCAGTACTTC,CAISERVWTGGQETQYF
TRBV9,few,TRBJ2-2,TRBD2,TGTGCCAGCAGCGCCAGGGAGGGCACCGGGGAGCTGTTTTTT,CASSAREGTGELFF
TRBV28,-,TRBJ1-1,-,TGTGCCAGCAGCTCAGGACAGAACACTGAAGCTTTCTTT,CASSSGQNTEAFF
TRBV4-2,-,TRBJ2-5,TRBD2,TGTGCCAGCAGCGGGGGGGATCGGGGCGATAGAGAGACCCAGTACTTC,CASSGGDRGDRETQYF
TRBV5-1,-,TRBJ2-3,-,TGCGCCAGCAGCTTGGGTAGTCCTCCGCAGTATTTT,CASSLGSPPQYF
TRBV7-8,-,TRBJ1-5,-,TGTGCCAGCAGCTTAGGGCAGGACCGTAGCAATCAGCCCCAGCATTTT,CASSLGQDRSNQPQHF
TRBV4-2,-,TRBJ2-3,-,TGTGCCAGCAGCCCACAGTTTCCTCTCCAGGGGATTTCCACAGATACGCAGTATTTT,CASSPQFPLQGISTDTQYF
TRBV5-5,-,TRBJ1-2,TRBD1,TGTGCCAGCAGCACCGGACAGGGGGGCTATGGCTACACCTTC,CASSTGQGGYGYTF
TRBV4-3,-,TRBJ2-1,TRBD2,TGCGCCAGCAGCCCAATCAGCGGGAGGGGTACTGAGCAGTTCTTC,CASSPISGRGTEQFF